This TCR beta chain was sequenced during a study of cytomegalovirus exposure and HLA in healthy donors. PCR was performed using 60 Vbeta and 13 Jbeta primers. Generated by immunoSEQ multiplex PCR, the TCRdb table keeps only in-frame clones and is missing some. The repertoire holds about 160,000 clones, with approximately 70% as singletons. The CDR3 has 16 residues. Germline V gives CDR1 MNHEY, CDR2 SVGAGI. The V and J ends lost 2 bases and 8 bases respectively, with 18 bases between them. Sequenced material: PBMCs. The chain has TRBV6-5 and TRBJ2-2; possible D gene TRBD2, 5 bases. The clonotype originates from a man aged 40-49 years in good health and CMV-seropositive. The chain's CDR3 is CASSYLSGPLGGELFF. The CDR3 DNA is TGTGCCAGCAGTTACCTCTCGGGCCCACTAGGGGGGGAGCTGTTTTTT.